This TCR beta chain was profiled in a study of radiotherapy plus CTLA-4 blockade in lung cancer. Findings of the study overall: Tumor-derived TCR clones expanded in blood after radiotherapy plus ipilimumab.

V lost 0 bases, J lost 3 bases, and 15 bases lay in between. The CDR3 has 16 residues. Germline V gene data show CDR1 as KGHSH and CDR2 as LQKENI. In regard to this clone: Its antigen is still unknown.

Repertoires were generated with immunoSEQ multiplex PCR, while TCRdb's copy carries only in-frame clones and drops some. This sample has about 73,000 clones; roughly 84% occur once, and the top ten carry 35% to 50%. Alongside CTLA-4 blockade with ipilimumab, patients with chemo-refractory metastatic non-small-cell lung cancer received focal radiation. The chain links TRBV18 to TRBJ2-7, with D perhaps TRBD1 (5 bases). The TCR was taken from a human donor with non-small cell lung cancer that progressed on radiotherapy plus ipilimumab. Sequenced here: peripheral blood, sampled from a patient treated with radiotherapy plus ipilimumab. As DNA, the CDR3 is TGTGCCAGCTCACCACCGAAAGGAGCAGGGAACTACGAGCAGTACTTC. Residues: CASSPPKGAGNYEQYF. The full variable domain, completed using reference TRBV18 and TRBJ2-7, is NAGVMQNPRHLVRRRGQEARLRCSPMKGHSHVYWYRQLPEEGLKFMVYLQKENIIDESGMPKERFSAEFPKEGPSILRIQQVVRGDSAAYFCASSPPKGAGNYEQYFGPGTRLTVT.